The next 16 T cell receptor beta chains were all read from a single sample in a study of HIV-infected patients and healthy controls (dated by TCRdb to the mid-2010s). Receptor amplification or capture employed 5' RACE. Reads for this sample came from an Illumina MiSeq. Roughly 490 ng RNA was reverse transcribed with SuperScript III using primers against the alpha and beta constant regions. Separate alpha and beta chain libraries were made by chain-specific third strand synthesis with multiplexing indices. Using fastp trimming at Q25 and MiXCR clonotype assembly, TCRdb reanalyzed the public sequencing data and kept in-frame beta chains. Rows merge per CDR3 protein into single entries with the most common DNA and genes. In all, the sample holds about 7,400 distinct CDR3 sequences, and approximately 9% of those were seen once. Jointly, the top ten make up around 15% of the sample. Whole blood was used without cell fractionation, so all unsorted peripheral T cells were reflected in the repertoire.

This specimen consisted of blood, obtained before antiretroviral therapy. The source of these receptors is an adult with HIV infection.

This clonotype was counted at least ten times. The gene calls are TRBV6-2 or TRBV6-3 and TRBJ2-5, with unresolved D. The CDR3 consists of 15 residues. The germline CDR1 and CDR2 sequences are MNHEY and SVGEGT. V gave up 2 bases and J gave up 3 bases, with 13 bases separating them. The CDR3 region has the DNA TGTGCCAGCAGTTACGGGCCAGCAGATAAAGAGACCCAGTACTTC. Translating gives CASSYGPADKETQYF.

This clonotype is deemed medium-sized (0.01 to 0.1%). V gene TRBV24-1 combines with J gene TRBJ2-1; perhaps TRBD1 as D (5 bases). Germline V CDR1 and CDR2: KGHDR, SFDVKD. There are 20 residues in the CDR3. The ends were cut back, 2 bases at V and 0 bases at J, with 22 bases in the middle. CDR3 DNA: TGTGCCACCAGTGATTCCGATCGATGGGCAGGGCTATTCTCCTACAATGAGCAGTTCTTC. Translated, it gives CATSDSDRWAGLFSYNEQFF.

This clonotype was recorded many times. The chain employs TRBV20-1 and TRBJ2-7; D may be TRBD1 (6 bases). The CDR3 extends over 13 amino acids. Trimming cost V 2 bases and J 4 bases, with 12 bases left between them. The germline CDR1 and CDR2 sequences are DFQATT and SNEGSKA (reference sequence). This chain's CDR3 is CSARSDRTYEQYF. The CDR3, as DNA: TGCAGTGCTAGAAGTGACAGGACTTACGAGCAGTACTTC.

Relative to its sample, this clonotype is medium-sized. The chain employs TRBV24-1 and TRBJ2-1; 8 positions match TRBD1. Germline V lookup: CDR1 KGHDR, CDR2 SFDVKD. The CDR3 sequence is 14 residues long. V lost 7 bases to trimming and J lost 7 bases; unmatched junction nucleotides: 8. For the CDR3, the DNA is TGTGCCACCAGCTGGACAGGGCGGGGAAATGAGCAGTTCTTC. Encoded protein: CATSWTGRGNEQFF.

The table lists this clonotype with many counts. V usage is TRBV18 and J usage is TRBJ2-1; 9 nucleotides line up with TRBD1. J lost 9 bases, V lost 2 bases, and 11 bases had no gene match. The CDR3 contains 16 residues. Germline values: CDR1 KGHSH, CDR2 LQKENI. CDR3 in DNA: TGTGCCAGCTCACCAGGGGACAGGGACCCGGGGGTTGAGCAGTTCTTC. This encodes CASSPGDRDPGVEQFF.

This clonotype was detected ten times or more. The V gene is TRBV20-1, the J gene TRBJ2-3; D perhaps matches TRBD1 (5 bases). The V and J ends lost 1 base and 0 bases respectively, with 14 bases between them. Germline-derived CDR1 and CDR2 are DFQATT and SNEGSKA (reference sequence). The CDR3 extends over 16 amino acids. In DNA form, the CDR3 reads TGCAGTGCTAGAGGGGCAGGGTACTCTAGCACAGATACGCAGTATTTT. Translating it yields CSARGAGYSSTDTQYF.

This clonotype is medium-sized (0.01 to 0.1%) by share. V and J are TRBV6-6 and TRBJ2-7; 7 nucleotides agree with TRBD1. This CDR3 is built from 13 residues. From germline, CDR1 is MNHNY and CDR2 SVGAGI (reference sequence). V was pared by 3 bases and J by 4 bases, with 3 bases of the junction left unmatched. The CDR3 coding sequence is TGTGCCAGCAGTTATAGACAGGGATACGAGCAGTACTTC. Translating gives CASSYRQGYEQYF.

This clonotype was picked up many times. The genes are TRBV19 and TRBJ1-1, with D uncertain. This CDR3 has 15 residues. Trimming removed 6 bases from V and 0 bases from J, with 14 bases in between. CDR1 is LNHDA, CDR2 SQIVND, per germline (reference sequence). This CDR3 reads CASRAANLLNTEAFF. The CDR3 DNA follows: TGTGCCAGTAGGGCCGCGAACCTGCTGAACACTGAAGCTTTCTTT.

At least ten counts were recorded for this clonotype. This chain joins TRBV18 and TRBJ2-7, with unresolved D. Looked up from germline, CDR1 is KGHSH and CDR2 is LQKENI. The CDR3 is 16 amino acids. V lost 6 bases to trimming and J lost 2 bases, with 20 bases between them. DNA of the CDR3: TGTGCCAGCTCGGATACTCTCCGACGAGCCACCTACGAGCAGTACTTC. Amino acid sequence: CASSDTLRRATYEQYF.

CDR3 sequence: CASRTGGGEQYF. In DNA form, the CDR3 reads TGTGCCAGCAGGACAGGGGGCGGCGAGCAGTACTTC. V and J are TRBV5-4 and TRBJ2-7; 10 nucleotides match TRBD1. Germline V CDR1 and CDR2: SGHNT, YYREEE (reference sequence). CDR3 length: 12 residues. Trimming at V came to 5 bases and at J to 6 bases, leaving 2 bases not matched to a gene.

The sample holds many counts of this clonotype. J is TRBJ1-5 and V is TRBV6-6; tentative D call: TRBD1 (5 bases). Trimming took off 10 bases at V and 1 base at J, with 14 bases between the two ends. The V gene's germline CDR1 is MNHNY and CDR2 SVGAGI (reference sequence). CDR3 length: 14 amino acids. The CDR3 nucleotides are TGTGCCATTCCGGGGGGGGAAAGCAATCAGCCCCAGCATTTT. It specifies CAIPGGESNQPQHF.

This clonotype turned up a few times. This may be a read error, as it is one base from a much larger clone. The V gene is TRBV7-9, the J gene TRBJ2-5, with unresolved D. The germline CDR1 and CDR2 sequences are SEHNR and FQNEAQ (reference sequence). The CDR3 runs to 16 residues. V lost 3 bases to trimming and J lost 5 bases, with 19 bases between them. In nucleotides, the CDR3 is TGTGCCAGCAGCTTGCTAAAGGGCGGACGCCATGAGACCCAGTACTTC. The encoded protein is CASSLLKGGRHETQYF. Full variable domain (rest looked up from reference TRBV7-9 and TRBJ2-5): DTGVSQNPRHKITKRGQNVTFRCDPISEHNRLYWYRQTLGQGPEFLTYFQNEAQLEKSRLLSDRFSAERPKGSFSTLEIQRTEQGDSAMYLCASSLLKGGRHETQYFGPGTRLLVL.

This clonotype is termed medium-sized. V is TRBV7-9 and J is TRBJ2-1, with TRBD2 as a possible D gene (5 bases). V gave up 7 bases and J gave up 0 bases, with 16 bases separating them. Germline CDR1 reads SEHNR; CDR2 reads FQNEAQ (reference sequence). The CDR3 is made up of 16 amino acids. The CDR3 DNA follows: TGTGCCAGCAACCCCGAGAGGAGGAGCTCCTACAATGAGCAGTTCTTC. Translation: CASNPERRSSYNEQFF. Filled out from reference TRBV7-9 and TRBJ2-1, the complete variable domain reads DTGVSQNPRHKITKRGQNVTFRCDPISEHNRLYWYRQTLGQGPEFLTYFQNEAQLEKSRLLSDRFSAERPKGSFSTLEIQRTEQGDSAMYLCASNPERRSSYNEQFFGPGTRLTVL.

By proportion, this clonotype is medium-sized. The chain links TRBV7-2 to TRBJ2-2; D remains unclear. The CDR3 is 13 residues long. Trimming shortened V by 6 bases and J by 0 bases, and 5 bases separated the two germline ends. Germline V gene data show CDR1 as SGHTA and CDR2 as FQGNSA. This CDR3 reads CASRLTNTGELFF. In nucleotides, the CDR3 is TGTGCCAGCAGGCTAACGAACACCGGGGAGCTGTTTTTT.

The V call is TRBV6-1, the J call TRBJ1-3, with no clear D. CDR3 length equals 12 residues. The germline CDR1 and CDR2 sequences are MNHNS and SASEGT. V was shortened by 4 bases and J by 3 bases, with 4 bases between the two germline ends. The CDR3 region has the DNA TGTGCCAGCAGTGCCCATGGAAACACCATATATTTT. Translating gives CASSAHGNTIYF.

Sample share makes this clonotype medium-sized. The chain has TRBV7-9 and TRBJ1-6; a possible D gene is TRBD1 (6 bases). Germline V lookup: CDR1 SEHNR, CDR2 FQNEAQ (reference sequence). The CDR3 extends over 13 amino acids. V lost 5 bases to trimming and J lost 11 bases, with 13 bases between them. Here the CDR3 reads CASSEGGRAPLHF. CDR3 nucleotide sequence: TGTGCCAGCAGCGAAGGGGGTCGCGCACCCCTCCACTTT. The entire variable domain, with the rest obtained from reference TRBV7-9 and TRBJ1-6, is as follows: DTGVSQNPRHKITKRGQNVTFRCDPISEHNRLYWYRQTLGQGPEFLTYFQNEAQLEKSRLLSDRFSAERPKGSFSTLEIQRTEQGDSAMYLCASSEGGRAPLHFGNGTRLTVT.